Listed here is a single TCR beta chain. What it binds is unknown. Cultured CD4+ T-cell DNA underwent Oncomine TCR Beta short-read sequencing. The genomic DNA was obtained from cultured CD4+ T cells by extraction with the QIAamp micro DNA kit. TCRdb ran MiXCR on the PCR reads and lists one entry per CDR3 protein. The table has more than 10,000 distinct CDR3 sequences, approximately 31% seen once. The data derive from a study of vaccination and CD4 T cells after COVID-19. The J segment lost 8 bases and the V segment lost 2 bases, leaving 22 bases of the junction unmatched. This CDR3 is built from 19 residues. Germline V gives CDR1 MNHEY, CDR2 SVGEGT. Treatment specified: approximately 11-day PBMC culture with coronavirus spike peptide pools or control peptides (ViraFEST assay). During the years 2011-2018, before the COVID-19 pandemic, the unexposed donor's CD4+ T cells were collected. If enough cells were available, CD4+ T cells from unexposed donors were probed with SARS-CoV-2 S/N and four cold-coronavirus spikes.

This rearrangement joins TRBV6-2 or TRBV6-3 to TRBJ1-2, with 8 nucleotides matching TRBD1. The source material was CD4+ T cells from blood, cultured in vitro. The origin of this receptor is a human donor in good health. The CDR3 reads CASSYVLTGTGKDSYGYTF. Here the CDR3 DNA reads TGTGCCAGCAGTTACGTTTTAACCGGGACAGGCAAAGATTCGTACGGCTACACCTTC.